This T cell receptor (beta chain) was captured in a study of T cell changes during pregnancy in multiple sclerosis. The method was immunoSEQ multiplex PCR; TCRdb's version includes in-frame clones alone and lacks a portion of them. The data show just under 80,000 clones, about 93% seen once. The germline gives CDR1 SGHKS, CDR2 YYEKEE (reference sequence). The V gene end was trimmed by 4 bases and the J gene end by 5 bases; junction bases not matched to a gene: 0. CDR3 size: 13 residues. The chain is built from TRBV5-5 and TRBJ2-1; 10 bases are a match to TRBD1. This receptor was obtained from a female donor with multiple sclerosis, enrolled in a pregnancy study. The sample here was peripheral blood, taken in the first trimester of pregnancy. In DNA form, the CDR3 reads TGTGCCAGCAGCGGGACAGGGGACAATGAGCAGTTCTTC. It yields the protein CASSGTGDNEQFF.